Reported below is one TCR beta chain. Its antigen is unidentified. This specimen comes from a study of T cell responses to AZD1222 COVID-19 vaccine. The wider study: Both about-4-week and about-12-week second-dose recipients were combined. The study's findings and limits: Elevations in Spike-specific TCR breadth and depth followed administration of two AZD1222 doses. Clonal diversity was possibly underestimated; the donors were predominantly white British and more often female. Sampled repertoires all dated from after the peak T cell response.

V was clipped by 4 bases and J by 3 bases, with 15 bases between them. CDR1 and CDR2 (germline): MDHEN, SYDVKM. CDR3 length: 16 residues. The protocol was immunoSEQ multiplex PCR, while the TCRdb copy is restricted to in-frame clones and leaves out a portion. The sample consists of more than 140,000 clones, about 93% of them appearing once. The J gene is TRBJ2-2, the V gene TRBV28; D possibly corresponds to TRBD2 (6 bases). Sequences were derived from peripheral blood, sampled on day 0 of AZD1222 vaccination. The sequence was collected from an adult in good health. The CDR3 loop is CASSSPGGKHTGELFF. As DNA, the CDR3 is TGTGCCAGCAGTTCCCCCGGGGGAAAACACACCGGGGAGCTGTTTTTT.